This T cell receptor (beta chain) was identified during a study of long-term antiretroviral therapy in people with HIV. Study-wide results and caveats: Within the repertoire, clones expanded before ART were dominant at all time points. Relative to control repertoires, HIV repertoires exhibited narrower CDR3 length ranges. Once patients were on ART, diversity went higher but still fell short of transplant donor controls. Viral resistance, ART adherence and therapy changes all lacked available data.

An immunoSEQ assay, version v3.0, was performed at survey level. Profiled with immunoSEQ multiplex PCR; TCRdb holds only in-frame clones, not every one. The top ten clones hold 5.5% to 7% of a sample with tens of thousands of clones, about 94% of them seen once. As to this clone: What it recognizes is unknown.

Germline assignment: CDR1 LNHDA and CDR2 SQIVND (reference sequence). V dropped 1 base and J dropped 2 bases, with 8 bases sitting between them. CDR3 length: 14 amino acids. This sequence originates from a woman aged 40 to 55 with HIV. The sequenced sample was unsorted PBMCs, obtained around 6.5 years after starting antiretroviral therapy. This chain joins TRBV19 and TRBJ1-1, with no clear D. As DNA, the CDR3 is TGTGCCAGTAGTATAGGAACCGTTAACACTGAAGCTTTCTTT. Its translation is CASSIGTVNTEAFF.